This T cell receptor beta chain was sequenced during a study of T cells in Graves' hyperthyroidism and ophthalmopathy. Regarding the study as a whole: Ophthalmopathy, which appeared later, was predicted by the model a median 6.5 months before onset.

As for this clonotype: What it binds is unknown.

RNA transcripts served as the template for amplifying TCR beta CDR3 regions. The HTBI primer set was used in a first-round RT-PCR of the TCR CDR3. TCRdb independently ran MiXCR on the multiplex PCR reads; one entry per CDR3 protein. This table has approximately 510,000 distinct CDR3 sequences, 40% to 50% appearing once. The CDR3 covers 16 residues. Germline lookup yields CDR1 LNHDA and CDR2 SQIVND (reference sequence). The ends lost 9 bases at V and 1 base at J; junction bases unmatched: 9. Exclusion criteria comprised uncontrolled infection, other autoimmune disease, pregnancy or lactation. The source of this sequence is an adult woman with Graves' disease, either hyperthyroidism or ophthalmopathy (not recorded which). Sequences were obtained from peripheral blood or thyroid tissue (not recorded which). The V gene is TRBV19, the J gene TRBJ2-1, with TRBD2 matching over 10 bases. CDR3 sequence (DNA): TGTGCCAGCTCCTCTACTAGCGGGAAATCCTACAATGAGCAGTTCTTC. The encoded protein is CASSSTSGKSYNEQFF.